Presented here are 20 T cell receptor beta chains from one specimen sequenced in a study of blood T cell repertoires in COVID-19 (TCRdb year 2020). Libraries were prepared through the immunoSEQ multiplex PCR assay. What TCRdb holds here is the immuneACCESS table cut down to in-frame rearrangements. Part of the clones is not present; checked against another copy, under half of the missing clones reflect an unresolved V gene, and the others are unexplained. The sample table lists about 170,000 clones, approximately 91% of them with a count of one. Of the sample, around 5% falls within the top ten clones. Source material: peripheral blood. The source is a man between 18 and 35 years old with COVID-19, enrolled during active disease.

This rearrangement joins TRBV19 to TRBJ2-3; 12 bases match TRBD2. V trimming: 5 bases; J trimming: 0 bases; junction bases outside the gene matches: 3. The CDR3 loop spans 16 amino acids. Per the germline V gene, CDR1 is LNHDA and CDR2 is SQIVND (reference sequence). In DNA form, the CDR3 reads TGTGCCAGTAGTCTCCTAGCGGGAGGGAGCACAGATACGCAGTATTTT. Translating gives CASSLLAGGSTDTQYF. The variable domain in full, with the rest retrieved from reference TRBV19 and TRBJ2-3, is DGGITQSPKYLFRKEGQNVTLSCEQNLNHDAMYWYRQDPGQGLRLIYYSQIVNDFQKGDIAEGYSVSREKKESFPLTVTSAQKNPTAFYLCASSLLAGGSTDTQYFGPGTRLTVL.

This chain connects TRBV27 to TRBJ1-4; D gene uncertain. Germline values: CDR1 MNHEY, CDR2 SMNVEV (reference sequence). The V end was cut by 8 bases, the J end by 1 base, with 11 bases between. This CDR3 region has 14 residues. The CDR3 spells CASSTGLTNEKLFF. CDR3 in DNA: TGTGCCAGCTCCACGGGTCTAACTAATGAAAAACTGTTTTTT.

The sample holds a few counts of this clone. The genes are TRBV6-5 and TRBJ1-1; D unresolved. Germline V gene lookup returns CDR1 MNHEY and CDR2 SVGAGI. The CDR3 extends over 13 amino acids. Trimming took off 2 bases at V and 4 bases at J, with 8 bases between the two ends. The CDR3 DNA reads as TGTGCCAGCAGTTACGGGAGGGCCACTGAAGCTTTCTTT. Translation gives CASSYGRATEAFF.

CDR3 DNA sequence: TGTGCCAGCAGCACCAGGGGGGTGAACACTGAAGCTTTCTTT. Its protein is CASSTRGVNTEAFF. The chain combines TRBV11-2 with TRBJ1-1; 7 nucleotides line up with TRBD1. Trimming removed 5 bases from V and 0 bases from J; junction bases left unmatched: 3. The CDR3 has 14 amino acids. CDR1 SGHAT and CDR2 FQNNGV come from the germline V gene.

J is TRBJ1-5 and V is TRBV5-6, with 9 bases fitting TRBD1. This CDR3 region has 14 residues. Germline values: CDR1 SGHDT, CDR2 YYEEEE. J was trimmed by 4 bases and V by 4 bases; bases with no gene match: 3. CDR3 loop: CASSPTGGNQPQHF. CDR3 nucleotide sequence: TGTGCCAGCAGCCCGACAGGGGGGAATCAGCCCCAGCATTTT. The complete variable domain, with remaining parts taken from reference TRBV5-6 and TRBJ1-5, reads DAGVTQSPTHLIKTRGQQVTLRCSPKSGHDTVSWYQQALGQGPQFIFQYYEEEERQRGNFPDRFSGHQFPNYSSELNVNALLLGDSALYLCASSPTGGNQPQHFGDGTRLSIL.

J is TRBJ1-1 and V is TRBV29-1; perhaps TRBD1 as D (6 bases). Trimming cost V 5 bases and J 3 bases, with 16 bases left between them. CDR3 size: 14 residues. Per germline, CDR1 SQVTM and CDR2 ANQGSEA. The CDR3 DNA follows: TGCAGCGTTCGCCGTCGGGGGGCTGACACTGAAGCTTTCTTT. It codes for CSVRRRGADTEAFF. The variable domain in full, completed from reference TRBV29-1 and TRBJ1-1, reads SAVISQKPSRDICQRGTSLTIQCQVDSQVTMMFWYRQQPGQSLTLIATANQGSEATYESGFVIDKFPISRPNLTFSTLTVSNMSPEDSSIYLCSVRRRGADTEAFFGQGTRLTVV.

The chain employs TRBV28 and TRBJ2-5; 7 bases align to TRBD1. CDR1 and CDR2 from the germline V gene are MDHEN and SYDVKM. This CDR3 has 11 amino acids. The V gene end was trimmed by 5 bases and the J gene end by 9 bases; junction bases not matched to a gene: 3. This CDR3 reads CASSLGQAQYF. CDR3 nucleotide sequence: TGTGCCAGCAGTCTTGGACAGGCCCAGTACTTC.

The chain couples TRBV10-3 to TRBJ1-6; D may be TRBD1 (5 bases). Per germline, CDR1 ENHRY and CDR2 SYGVKD. The CDR3 has 15 amino acids. V lost 6 bases and J 9 bases, leaving 18 bases between the germline ends. The CDR3 is CAISPTDVASSPLHF. The DNA of the CDR3 is TGTGCCATCAGCCCGACAGACGTTGCCAGTTCACCCCTCCACTTT.

This rearrangement joins TRBV2 to TRBJ2-3; 14 bases match TRBD2. There are 15 residues in the CDR3. The trim removed 10 bases at V and 4 bases at J, leaving 7 bases unmatched. The germline V gene encodes CDR1 SNHLY and CDR2 FYNNEI. CDR3 coding DNA: TGTGCCACCCACACGGGACTAGCGGGAGCAGATACGCAGTATTTT. It is translated as CATHTGLAGADTQYF.

The chain employs TRBV2 and TRBJ2-1; D might be TRBD1 (6 bases). The CDR3 consists of 16 residues. The V gene's germline CDR1 is SNHLY and CDR2 FYNNEI. V lost 4 bases, J lost 4 bases, and 17 bases lay in between. The CDR3 sequence is CASSATRTAGYNEQFF. DNA of the CDR3: TGTGCCAGCAGTGCCACGAGGACAGCTGGGTACAATGAGCAGTTCTTC. Full variable domain (missing parts from reference TRBV2 and TRBJ2-1): EPEVTQTPSHQVTQMGQEVILRCVPISNHLYFYWYRQILGQKVEFLVSFYNNEISEKSEIFDDQFSVERPDGSNFTLKIRSTKLEDSAMYFCASSATRTAGYNEQFFGPGTRLTVL.

The gene calls are TRBV29-1 and TRBJ2-1, with 14 positions matching TRBD2. V lost 6 bases to trimming and J lost 2 bases; unmatched junction nucleotides: 6. In germline, CDR1 is SQVTM, CDR2 ANQGSEA. CDR3 length equals 16 residues. In DNA form, the CDR3 reads TGCAGCGTAGTCCCGGGACTAGCGGGGGCCTACAATGAGCAGTTCTTC. Translation gives CSVVPGLAGAYNEQFF.

The chain has TRBV9 and TRBJ1-1; 10 nucleotides align to TRBD1. The CDR3 runs to 15 residues. J was trimmed by 1 base and V by 3 bases; bases with no gene match: 3. CDR1 and CDR2 (germline): SGDLS, YYNGEE. CDR3 DNA: TGTGCCAGCAGCGGAGGGACAGGGGCGAACACTGAAGCTTTCTTT. Residues: CASSGGTGANTEAFF.

The chain employs TRBV23-1 and TRBJ2-1, with 10 bases that match TRBD2. TRBV23-1 is an ORF, with its function uncertain. This CDR3 comprises 14 residues. J was trimmed by 5 bases and V by 11 bases; bases with no gene match: 9. CDR3 sequence (DNA): TGCGCCCACCCCCGGACTAGCGGCGACAATGAGCAGTTCTTC. This sequence encodes CAHPRTSGDNEQFF.

The chain combines TRBV19 with TRBJ2-1; TRBD1 agrees at 9 bases. V dropped 3 bases and J dropped 4; count of bases not matched to a gene: 7. The CDR3 is 16 amino acids. Germline V gives CDR1 LNHDA, CDR2 SQIVND (reference sequence). The CDR3 DNA follows: TGTGCCAGTAGTATTATCGGGACAGGGCGATACAATGAGCAGTTCTTC. It yields the protein CASSIIGTGRYNEQFF.

J is TRBJ2-7 and V is TRBV10-1; a weak D match, TRBD1 (6 bases). V shed 1 base and J shed 6 bases, with 22 bases lying between them. Germline V lookup: CDR1 WNHNN, CDR2 SYGVQD (reference sequence). The CDR3 contains 17 residues. The CDR3 loop reads CASSEFFGLDSASEQYF. In DNA form, the CDR3 reads TGCGCCAGCAGTGAGTTTTTTGGGTTGGACAGTGCCTCCGAGCAGTACTTC.

The chain uses TRBV20-1 and TRBJ2-2; D is undetermined. Trimming left V 3 bases short and J 6 bases short, with 14 bases between. The V gene's germline CDR1 is DFQATT and CDR2 SNEGSKA (reference sequence). There are 14 residues in the CDR3. The CDR3 is CSASSAALSGELFF. In DNA form, the CDR3 reads TGCAGTGCTAGTTCCGCGGCTCTTTCCGGGGAGCTGTTTTTT.

The chain uses TRBV6-5 and TRBJ2-1; D may be TRBD2 (5 bases). The CDR3 loop spans 13 amino acids. Trimming stripped 6 bases from V and 4 bases from J, with 10 bases between. Germline V gene data show CDR1 as MNHEY and CDR2 as SVGAGI. CDR3 region: CASSSSGYNEQFF. CDR3 sequence (DNA): TGTGCCAGCAGCTCCAGCGGTTACAATGAGCAGTTCTTC.

This chain uses TRBV10-2 with TRBJ2-6, with D possibly matching TRBD2 (5 bases). In germline, CDR1 is WSHSY, CDR2 SAAADI. CDR3 size: 17 residues. With 7 bases removed from V and 5 bases from J, the gap between germline ends came to 21 bases. The CDR3 loop is CASTLEDRDLRANVLTF. As DNA, the CDR3 is TGCGCCAGCACCCTAGAAGACCGGGATCTAAGGGCCAACGTCCTGACTTTC.

The chain couples TRBV13 to TRBJ2-7; the D gene is possibly TRBD2 (6 bases). Germline V CDR1 and CDR2: PRHDT, FYEKMQ (reference sequence). V lost 5 bases to trimming and J lost 0 bases, with 17 bases between them. There are 16 residues in the CDR3. Written as DNA, the CDR3 is TGTGCCAGCAGCCCTTTTGGAGGGGCGAACTCCTACGAGCAGTACTTC. Translating gives CASSPFGGANSYEQYF.

The V call is TRBV29-1, the J call TRBJ2-2; D is perhaps TRBD1 (6 bases). V gave up 6 bases and J gave up 3 bases, with 11 bases separating them. The CDR3 consists of 13 residues. Germline lookup yields CDR1 SQVTM and CDR2 ANQGSEA. CDR3 nucleotide sequence: TGCAGCGTCCGGGACAACGACACCGGGGAGCTGTTTTTT. This encodes CSVRDNDTGELFF.